This T cell receptor (beta chain) was captured by sequencing in a study of blood T cell repertoires in COVID-19. Measured with immunoSEQ multiplex PCR; TCRdb has only the in-frame clones, and not every one. The sample consists of about 300,000 clones, under 90% of them appearing once. The germline V gene encodes CDR1 KGHSH and CDR2 LQKENI. The CDR3 consists of 15 residues. The V end was cut by 3 bases, the J end by 6 bases, with 17 bases between. The TCR was taken from a woman between 18 and 29 years old who had recovered from COVID-19. The V call is TRBV18, the J call TRBJ1-1; D not certain. The sequenced sample was PBMCs or T cells enriched from blood (not recorded which). The CDR3 nucleotides read TGTGCCAGCTCACCCTCGCGTCCTCAACCATCTGAAGCTTTCTTT. Amino acid sequence: CASSPSRPQPSEAFF.